A selection of T cell receptor beta chains follows, all from one sample in a study of cytomegalovirus exposure and HLA in healthy donors. Measured with immunoSEQ multiplex PCR; TCRdb has only the in-frame clones, and not every one. The profile shows fewer than 110,000 clones, 77% of them singletons. Input material: PBMCs. Receptor source: a male donor in good health and CMV-seronegative. CDR3s include the opening cysteine and the closing phenylalanine or tryptophan. The D gene is left open where the match is weak. Clone sizes are given selectively: once, few, many, or a class where the clone is expanded.

>-|15|TRBJ2-7|TRBV7-2|-
TGTGCCAGCAGCGCGGCATGGCTAGCGTCCTACGAGCAGTACTTC
CASSAAWLASYEQYF
>-|14|TRBJ2-7|TRBV6-1|-
TGTGCCACCCGTCGGCCCCCGGAGTTCTACGAGCAGTACTTC
CATRRPPEFYEQYF
>-|16|TRBJ2-7|TRBV30|TRBD1
TGTGCCTGGAGGAATTACCGGGACAGGGTCTCCTACGAGCAGTACTTC
CAWRNYRDRVSYEQYF
>-|14|TRBJ2-7|TRBV28|TRBD2
TGTGCCAGCAGTGGGCCGCTAGCGGTCTACGAGCAGTACTTC
CASSGPLAVYEQYF
>once|13|TRBJ2-2|TRBV5-6|TRBD2
TGTGCCAGCAGCTTGCTAGCGGGAACAGAGCTGTTTTTT
CASSLLAGTELFF
>-|13|TRBJ2-2|TRBV29-1|-
TGCAGCGTTGAAGGACGAGGGTCCGGGGAGCTGTTTTTT
CSVEGRGSGELFF
>-|15|TRBJ1-5|TRBV21-1|-
TGTGCCAGCAGCCCCAACTACATGTGGAACCAGCCCCAGCATTTT
CASSPNYMWNQPQHF
>-|11|TRBJ2-2|TRBV6-6|-
TGTGCCCTCAGGGGGGCCGGGGAGCTGTTTTTT
CALRGAGELFF
>-|15|TRBJ2-7|TRBV7-9|TRBD2
TGTGCCAGCAGCTCCCAGACTAGCGCCCTCGCCGAGCAGTACTTC
CASSSQTSALAEQYF
>-|16|TRBJ1-4|TRBV5-1|-
TGCGCCAGCAACCTAGGCCGCACTGGAACTAATGAAAAACTGTTTTTT
CASNLGRTGTNEKLFF
>once|15|TRBJ2-7|TRBV6-5|TRBD2
TGTGCCAGCAGTTACCAGTTAGCGGGAGGCTACGAGCAGTACTTC
CASSYQLAGGYEQYF
>-|15|TRBJ1-2|TRBV19|TRBD1
TGTGCCAGTAGTACCGGACAGGGGCGCGTGAGTGGCTACACCTTC
CASSTGQGRVSGYTF